One sample yielded the 30 T cell receptor beta chains listed below, sequenced in a study of T-cell reconstitution after alpha-beta-depleted transplantation in children. During its preparation, the TCRbeta library received unique molecular identifiers. TCRdb recomputed calls from the PCR reads with MiXCR, one row per CDR3 protein. Among around 380,000 distinct CDR3 sequences listed, approximately 11% were seen once. This specimen was PBMCs from the stem cell graft donor, taken from the stem cell graft. Every receptor here comes from a human donor who donated a stem cell graft to a child with acute myeloid leukemia.

This clonotype has more than one count but fewer than ten. The chain combines TRBV5-1 with TRBJ1-1, with TRBD1 as a possible D gene (5 bases). The length of the CDR3 is 13 residues. The V end was cut by 4 bases, the J end by 3 bases, with 10 bases between. Germline CDR1 and CDR2: SGHRS and YFSETQ. CDR3 amino acids: CASSTDRDTEAFF. CDR3 coding DNA: TGCGCCAGCAGCACAGACAGAGACACTGAAGCTTTCTTT. Supplemented by reference TRBV5-1 and TRBJ1-1, the full variable domain reads KAGVTQTPRYLIKTRGQQVTLSCSPISGHRSVSWYQQTPGQGLQFLFEYFSETQRNKGNFPGRFSGRQFSNSRSEMNVSTLELGDSALYLCASSTDRDTEAFFGQGTRLTVV.

A few counts support this clonotype. J is TRBJ2-7 and V is TRBV7-8; 10 positions agree with TRBD2. The V gene end was trimmed by 4 bases and the J gene end by 2 bases; junction bases not matched to a gene: 5. CDR3 length: 15 amino acids. Germline V gene lookup returns CDR1 SGHVS and CDR2 FQNEAQ. This CDR3 is CASSSPLAGTYEQYF. In DNA form, the CDR3 reads TGTGCCAGCAGCTCGCCACTAGCGGGAACCTACGAGCAGTACTTC.

The J gene is TRBJ2-3, the V gene TRBV10-3, with D perhaps matching TRBD1 (5 bases). Germline V CDR1 and CDR2: ENHRY, SYGVKD. Trimming cost V 4 bases and J 7 bases, with 6 bases left between them. CDR3 length: 11 residues. CDR3: CAISGTYTQYF. As DNA, the CDR3 is TGTGCCATCAGTGGGACATATACGCAGTATTTT.

This clonotype was seen only a few times. DNA for the CDR3: TGCGCCAGCAGCCTTCAGTCGGTTAATGAAAAACTGTTTTTT. Encoded protein: CASSLQSVNEKLFF. The chain joins TRBV5-1 to TRBJ1-4, with no clear D. With 4 bases removed from V and 4 bases from J, the gap between germline ends came to 11 bases. The V gene's germline CDR1 is SGHRS and CDR2 YFSETQ. The CDR3 is made up of 14 amino acids.

The chain combines TRBV25-1 with TRBJ2-1, with 9 bases that match TRBD2. Germline V lookup: CDR1 MGHDK, CDR2 SYGVNS. The CDR3 is 16 amino acids. V was clipped by 3 bases and J by 1 base; unmatched bases: 4. The CDR3 is CASSDTSGRSYNEQFF. The CDR3 region has the DNA TGTGCCAGCAGTGACACTAGCGGGCGATCCTACAATGAGCAGTTCTTC.

This clonotype was counted many times. The CDR3 sequence is CASSTAVNFGGGELFF. The CDR3, as DNA: TGTGCCAGCAGTACCGCCGTGAATTTTGGCGGCGGGGAGCTGTTTTTT. The chain couples TRBV12-3 or TRBV12-4 to TRBJ2-2; D is uncertain. Trimming left V 5 bases short and J 7 bases short, with 20 bases between. This CDR3 has 16 amino acids.

The rearrangement uses TRBV20-1 and TRBJ1-1; possible D gene TRBD1, 6 bases. The CDR3 is 13 residues long. The ends were cut back, 3 bases at V and 4 bases at J, with 12 bases in the middle. The V gene's germline CDR1 is DFQATT and CDR2 SNEGSKA (reference sequence). In nucleotides, the CDR3 is TGCAGTGCTAGGAGGGGAGGGGGCACTGAAGCTTTCTTT. Translated, it gives CSARRGGGTEAFF.

This clonotype was observed a few times. This chain connects TRBV11-2 to TRBJ2-5, with 7 nucleotides matching TRBD1. Germline lookup yields CDR1 SGHAT and CDR2 FQNNGV. V lost 5 bases to trimming and J lost 2 bases; unmatched junction nucleotides: 8. The CDR3 totals 15 residues. The CDR3 coding sequence is TGTGCCAGCAGCAGGGGGACAGTCCCTCAAGAGACCCAGTACTTC. Protein sequence: CASSRGTVPQETQYF.

The rearrangement links TRBV29-1 to TRBJ2-2, with 8 bases lining up with TRBD2. The CDR3 has 15 amino acids. Germline V gives CDR1 SQVTM, CDR2 ANQGSEA. Unmatched junction bases numbered 6, after V lost 6 bases and J lost 0 bases. CDR3 region: CSVTGGASNTGELFF. CDR3 in DNA: TGCAGCGTCACGGGGGGGGCCTCGAACACCGGGGAGCTGTTTTTT.

The rearrangement joins TRBV27 to TRBJ1-5, with D possibly TRBD1 on 6 matching bases. The CDR3 totals 16 residues. V lost 6 bases and J lost 0, with 15 bases in between. Germline CDR1 and CDR2: MNHEY and SMNVEV (reference sequence). CDR3 amino acids: CASRPGTLYSNQPQHF. For the CDR3, the DNA is TGTGCCAGCAGACCCGGGACATTGTATAGCAATCAGCCCCAGCATTTT.

The V and J genes are TRBV5-1 and TRBJ2-3; D might be TRBD2 (5 bases). V lost 6 bases to trimming and J lost 6 bases, with 14 bases between them. Per germline, CDR1 SGHRS and CDR2 YFSETQ. CDR3 length: 13 residues. CDR3 coding DNA: TGCGCCAGCACTGAGGGAGCCGGGGATACGCAGTATTTT. The encoded protein is CASTEGAGDTQYF.

The rearrangement joins TRBV12-3 or TRBV12-4 to TRBJ1-1; perhaps TRBD1 as D (6 bases). This CDR3 spans 13 amino acids. V was shortened by 9 bases and J by 1 base, with 12 bases between the two germline ends. CDR3 region: CASLQGRNTEAFF. The CDR3 region has the DNA TGTGCCAGTCTTCAGGGGAGGAACACTGAAGCTTTCTTT.

Turning to this clonotype: An end of the junction differs from the germline gene, which may be a read error. The V gene is TRBV25-1, the J gene TRBJ1-2, with TRBD1 identical over 9 bases. The CDR3 sequence is 14 residues long. Germline V gene lookup returns CDR1 MGHDK and CDR2 SYGVNS. The CDR3 sequence: CASSEGTGNYSYTF. The CDR3 coding sequence is TGTGCCAGCAGTGAAGGGACAGGGAACTATAGCTACACCTTC.

V usage is TRBV29-1 and J usage is TRBJ2-1; no clear D gene. V was pared by 4 bases and J by 5 bases, with 9 bases between. Germline assignment: CDR1 SQVTM and CDR2 ANQGSEA. The CDR3 is 12 amino acids. This CDR3 reads CSVVLLHNEQFF. Here the CDR3 DNA reads TGCAGCGTTGTCTTGCTCCACAATGAGCAGTTCTTC.

This clonotype showed up just a few times. J is TRBJ2-2 and V is TRBV20-1; D gene unclear. This CDR3 comprises 12 residues. Germline CDR1 reads DFQATT; CDR2 reads SNEGSKA (reference sequence). V lost 6 bases and J 4 bases, leaving 9 bases between the germline ends. The CDR3 coding sequence is TGCAGTGCCAGATATAGCACCGGGGAGCTGTTTTTT. It yields the protein CSARYSTGELFF.

The rearrangement uses TRBV12-3 or TRBV12-4 and TRBJ2-1; D is unresolved. This CDR3 has 12 amino acids. Trimming left V 4 bases short and J 6 bases short, with 7 bases between. CDR3 in amino acids: CASSWFGNEQFF. DNA for the CDR3: TGTGCCAGCAGTTGGTTCGGCAATGAGCAGTTCTTC.

Turning to this clonotype: One end of the junction does not line up with germline, which may come from a read error. The chain combines TRBV5-1 with TRBJ1-1, with a weak D call TRBD1 (6 bases). This CDR3 has 14 residues. Germline values: CDR1 SGHRS, CDR2 YFSETQ. CDR3 protein: CASNLAQGNTEAFF. The CDR3 coding sequence is TGCGCCAGCAACTTGGCACAGGGGAACACTGAAGCTTTCTTT.

This clonotype has a count of ten or more. The V and J genes are TRBV7-2 and TRBJ2-5; D is possibly TRBD2 (6 bases). Germline CDR1 reads SGHTA; CDR2 reads FQGNSA. There are 14 residues in the CDR3. Between the trimmed V and J ends, which lost 4 bases and 10 bases, there was a span of 19 bases. Written as DNA, the CDR3 is TGTGCCAGCAGCTCCAGGACTACCCGCGGGGACCAGTACTTC. Translating gives CASSSRTTRGDQYF.

This chain's CDR3 is CASSYSILGLGSYEQYF. The CDR3 nucleotides read TGTGCCAGCAGTTACTCGATTCTGGGATTAGGCTCCTACGAGCAGTACTTC. The genes are TRBV6-5 and TRBJ2-7; D not resolved. The germline gives CDR1 MNHEY, CDR2 SVGAGI. V dropped 0 bases and J dropped 0 bases, with 15 bases sitting between them. The CDR3 contains 17 residues.

This clonotype was seen at least ten times. The J gene is TRBJ2-3, the V gene TRBV3-1, with 9 bases that match TRBD2. The ends lost 1 base at V and 1 base at J; junction bases unmatched: 6. This CDR3 comprises 17 residues. CDR1 and CDR2 from the germline V gene are LGHDT and YNNKEL (reference sequence). The CDR3 DNA is TGTGCCAGCAGCCAAGGTTCAGCTAGCGGGGGCACAGATACGCAGTATTTT. It codes for CASSQGSASGGTDTQYF.

This clonotype was seen many times. This sequence joins TRBV4-2 and TRBJ1-3; possibly TRBD1 for D (6 bases). The CDR3 loop spans 14 amino acids. Per the germline V gene, CDR1 is LGHNA and CDR2 is YNFKEQ. The germline V and J ends were trimmed by 0 bases and 6 bases, with 9 bases remaining between them. In DNA form, the CDR3 reads TGTGCCAGCAGCCAAGATTCAGGGGTAAACACCATATATTTT. This codes for CASSQDSGVNTIYF.

In this sample, this clonotype turned up a few times. V usage is TRBV9 and J usage is TRBJ2-5, with 10 bases identical to TRBD2. V lost 3 bases and J lost 2; bases outside the gene matches: 4. Germline lookup yields CDR1 SGDLS and CDR2 YYNGEE. The CDR3 has 15 residues. The CDR3 is CASSATLAGQETQYF. CDR3 bases: TGTGCCAGCAGCGCCACACTAGCGGGGCAAGAGACCCAGTACTTC.

This clonotype has a handful of counts. The chain has TRBV12-3 or TRBV12-4 and TRBJ1-6, with D hard to call. Trimming pared 4 bases from V and 6 bases from J, leaving 19 bases between. The CDR3 spans 17 residues. The CDR3 DNA reads as TGTGCCAGCAGTTCTCTCTCCGGCGGAGGGAGTAATTCACCCCTCCACTTT. Protein sequence: CASSSLSGGGSNSPLHF.

About this clonotype: One junction end does not reproduce the germline sequence, and a read error may be involved. This chain joins TRBV11-1 and TRBJ2-1; D remains ambiguous. Germline assignment: CDR1 SGHAT and CDR2 FQDESV (reference sequence). The CDR3 has 16 residues. In DNA, the CDR3 is TGTGCCAGCAGCTTACACGAGACGAGCTCCTACAATGCGCAGTTCTTC. Protein product: CASSLHETSSYNAQFF.

This clonotype was observed at least ten times. The chain couples TRBV12-3 or TRBV12-4 to TRBJ2-1; weak D call: TRBD2 (6 bases). V was pared by 6 bases and J by 3 bases, with 9 bases between. CDR3 length: 13 amino acids. Written as DNA, the CDR3 is TGTGCCAGCAGGAAGGGACTCTACAATGAGCAGTTCTTC. Translated: CASRKGLYNEQFF.

The table lists this clonotype with many counts. The chain uses TRBV29-1 and TRBJ2-2, with TRBD2 identical over 9 bases. The length of the CDR3 is 13 residues. Germline assignment: CDR1 SQVTM and CDR2 ANQGSEA. The V segment lost 4 bases and the J segment 7 bases; nucleotides outside the gene matches: 4. This chain's CDR3 is CSVGGGVDGELFF. CDR3 DNA: TGCAGCGTTGGCGGGGGGGTAGACGGGGAGCTGTTTTTT.

The sample holds one count of this clonotype. One end of the junction fails to match germline, which may point to a read error. The V and J genes are TRBV7-7 and TRBJ2-1; weak D call: TRBD1 (5 bases). Germline V CDR1 and CDR2: SSHAT, FNYEAQ (reference sequence). The CDR3 runs 13 residues. The CDR3 DNA reads TGTGCTAGCAGCCCCGGACATCCCAATGAGCAGTTCTTC. It encodes CASSPGHPNEQFF. Combining the CDR3 with reference TRBV7-7 and TRBJ2-1 gives the whole variable domain GAGVSQSPRYKVTKRGQDVTLRCDPISSHATLYWYQQALGQGPEFLTYFNYEAQPDKSGLPSDRFSAERPEGSISTLTIQRTEQRDSAMYRCASSPGHPNEQFFGPGTRLTVL.

This clonotype was seen at least ten times. The rearrangement uses TRBV7-6 and TRBJ2-7; no clear D. The CDR3 is made up of 13 amino acids. The germline gives CDR1 SGHVS, CDR2 FNYEAQ. V lost 5 bases to trimming and J lost 0 bases, with 8 bases between them. This CDR3 reads CASSISRSYEQYF. DNA for the CDR3: TGTGCCAGCAGCATCAGCCGCTCCTACGAGCAGTACTTC.

This clonotype was seen repeatedly, ten times or more. This chain connects TRBV11-1 to TRBJ1-1; tentatively, D is TRBD1 (6 bases). Germline CDR1 and CDR2: SGHAT and FQDESV (reference sequence). The CDR3 length is 12 residues. V lost 5 bases to trimming and J lost 8 bases, with 12 bases between them. The CDR3 DNA reads TGTGCCAGCAGCCCCCAGGGGAGCGAAGCTTTCTTT. The encoded protein is CASSPQGSEAFF.

A remark on this clonotype: A much larger clonotype is one base distant, so this may be a read error. The gene calls are TRBV3-1 and TRBJ1-1, with D hard to call. Germline-derived CDR1 and CDR2 are LGHDT and YNNKEL (reference sequence). This CDR3 region has 15 residues. CDR3 amino acids: CASTQAIAPNTEAFF. For the CDR3, the DNA is TGTGCCAGCACCCAAGCGATAGCGCCGAACACTGAAGCTTTCTTT. The whole variable domain, filled in from reference TRBV3-1 and TRBJ1-1, reads DTAVSQTPKYLVTQMGNDKSIKCEQNLGHDTMYWYKQDSKKFLKIMFSYNNKELIINETVPNRFSPKSPDKAHLNLHINSLELGDSAVYFCASTQAIAPNTEAFFGQGTRLTVV.